These 10 T cell receptor beta chains were all obtained from the same sample, sequenced in a study of PD-L1 blockade in urothelial cancer. Clones were sequenced by immunoSEQ multiplex PCR, and TCRdb holds only the in-frame ones, with some missing. Seen here are 60,000 or so clones, 65% to 90% observed once, and the top ten hold more than 15%. Time point noted: pretreatment peripheral blood. This specimen was PBMCs, taken around atezolizumab (anti-PD-L1) treatment. These receptors all come from a man aged 65 to 79 with urothelial cancer.

The chain recombines TRBV5-4 with TRBJ2-1; D is unclear. Germline V gene lookup returns CDR1 SGHNT and CDR2 YYREEE (reference sequence). The V end was cut by 0 bases, the J end by 5 bases, with 12 bases between. This CDR3 is 15 amino acids long. For the CDR3, the DNA is TGTGCCAGCAGCTTGGGCCTAGGCTACCACAATGAGCAGTTCTTC. This translates into CASSLGLGYHNEQFF.

The CDR3 sequence: CASSFARRRFTNNEQFF. CDR3 nucleotides: TGTGCCAGCAGTTTCGCTCGACGGCGGTTTACCAACAATGAGCAGTTCTTC. The chain couples TRBV7-2 to TRBJ2-1; D unclear. In germline, CDR1 is SGHTA, CDR2 FQGNSA. The CDR3 spans 17 residues. V dropped 6 bases and J dropped 5 bases, with 23 bases sitting between them.

V usage is TRBV9 and J usage is TRBJ2-2, with 8 bases lining up with TRBD2. The CDR3 is 16 residues long. J lost 7 bases, V lost 0 bases, and 8 bases had no gene match. The germline gives CDR1 SGDLS, CDR2 YYNGEE. The CDR3 loop is CASSVDSGATGGELFF. The CDR3, as DNA: TGTGCCAGCAGCGTAGATAGCGGGGCCACGGGCGGGGAGCTGTTTTTT.

This clone has only one observation. DNA for the CDR3: TGCGCCAGCAGCCAAGGACTAGCGGGATCCTACGAGCAGTACTTC. It is translated as CASSQGLAGSYEQYF. The chain recombines TRBV4-1 with TRBJ2-7, with 11 positions matching TRBD2. Trimming took 1 base from V and 1 from J; bases not matched to a gene: 0. This CDR3 comprises 15 residues. Germline-derived CDR1 and CDR2 are MGHRA and YSYEKL.

The CDR3 here is CSVGGGVNTEAFF. The CDR3 coding sequence is TGCAGCGTCGGGGGGGGCGTGAACACTGAAGCTTTCTTT. V usage is TRBV29-1 and J usage is TRBJ1-1; a possible D gene is TRBD1 (6 bases). This CDR3 is built from 13 residues. V was pared by 6 bases and J by 0 bases, with 11 bases between. CDR1 is SQVTM and CDR2 is ANQGSEA in the germline V gene.

This clone was recorded a few times. The chain is built from TRBV11-2 and TRBJ1-1; maybe TRBD1 (6 bases). From germline, CDR1 is SGHAT and CDR2 FQNNGV. Trimming took 5 bases from V and 5 from J, leaving 9 bases between them. CDR3 size: 12 residues. In nucleotides, the CDR3 is TGTGCCAGCAGCCTACAGGGTACTGAAGCTTTCTTT. The encoded protein is CASSLQGTEAFF.

The gene calls are TRBV2 and TRBJ1-3; 10 nucleotides align to TRBD1. The trim removed 6 bases at V and 4 bases at J, leaving 9 bases unmatched. Germline V gene sequence: CDR1 SNHLY, CDR2 FYNNEI. This CDR3 comprises 16 residues. Here the CDR3 reads CASSFSGTGVGNTIYF. In nucleotides, the CDR3 is TGTGCCAGCAGCTTCTCCGGGACAGGGGTCGGAAACACCATATATTTT.

The rearrangement joins TRBV4-1 to TRBJ2-7; no firm D call. The length of the CDR3 is 16 residues. Trimming removed 1 base from V and 2 bases from J, with 15 bases in between. CDR1 MGHRA and CDR2 YSYEKL come from the germline V gene. This CDR3 reads CASSQASVTAAYEQYF. CDR3 sequence (DNA): TGCGCCAGCAGCCAAGCTTCAGTGACTGCGGCCTACGAGCAGTACTTC.

The rearrangement links TRBV4-2 to TRBJ1-4; tentatively, D is TRBD1 (5 bases). The CDR3 covers 16 residues. Trimming stripped 3 bases from V and 3 bases from J, with 14 bases between. CDR1 and CDR2 (germline): LGHNA, YNFKEQ. The CDR3 sequence: CASSQGGTAANEKLFF. The CDR3 nucleotides are TGTGCCAGCAGCCAGGGGGGGACTGCCGCTAATGAAAAACTGTTTTTT.

This rearrangement joins TRBV19 to TRBJ1-4; 8 bases align to TRBD1. The J segment lost 8 bases and the V segment lost 2 bases, leaving 7 bases of the junction unmatched. The CDR3 extends over 15 amino acids. Germline loops: CDR1 LNHDA, CDR2 SQIVND (reference sequence). CDR3 in amino acids: CASSISGTGGEKLFF. For the CDR3, the DNA is TGTGCCAGTAGTATAAGCGGGACAGGAGGGGAAAAACTGTTTTTT.